This T cell receptor (beta chain) derives from a study of T cells in Graves' hyperthyroidism and ophthalmopathy. Stable hyperthyroidism: no ophthalmopathy progression over 18 months of follow-up. Patients aged 18 to 65 had newly diagnosed hyperthyroidism of under 2 months' duration. A note on this clonotype: Its antigen is undetermined. One end of the junction does not line up with germline, which may come from a read error.

Amplified regions were TCR beta CDR3 sequences from RNA transcripts. HTBI primers were used for first-round RT-PCR of the TCR CDR3. MiXCR, run by TCRdb on the multiplex PCR reads, gives a single entry per CDR3 protein. The sample lists 250,000 to 300,000 distinct CDR3 sequences; roughly 13% were seen once. General study results and limits: The blood repertoire included most of the expanded thyroid clonotypes above 0.001.

This CDR3 contains 13 residues. Germline V gives CDR1 MNHEY, CDR2 SVGAGI. Sequencing used blood. The sequence derives from a woman aged 40 to 50 with Graves' hyperthyroidism. The rearrangement uses TRBV6-5 and TRBJ2-7, with D hard to call. The CDR3 loop is CASSYGPSSEQYF. Written as DNA, the CDR3 is TGTGCCAGCAGTTACGGGCCCTCCTCCGAGCAGTACTTC.